The 15 T cell receptor beta chains below were found in one sample sequenced in a study of T cells in Graves' hyperthyroidism and ophthalmopathy (dated by TCRdb to the late 2010s). Library preparation used multiplex PCR. TCRdb shows the sequencer as Illumina HiSeq 2000. TCR beta CDR3 regions were amplified from RNA transcripts. A first-round RT-PCR of the TCR CDR3 used the HTBI primer set with the Qiagen OneStep RT-PCR kit. In-frame beta chains were kept once TCRdb had trimmed the public reads at Q25 with fastp and called clones with MiXCR. Every entry covers one CDR3 protein and lists the most common genes and DNA from its rows. Recorded for this sample are about 840,000 distinct CDR3 sequences; roughly 37% of them occurred a single time. The ten largest clones represent more than 7% of the sample. The sequencing sample was made of blood. Receptor source: a man between 18 and 35 years old with Graves' hyperthyroidism.

The rearrangement uses TRBV7-9 and TRBJ1-3; D is possibly TRBD1 (5 bases). This CDR3 spans 15 amino acids. Germline-derived CDR1 and CDR2 are SEHNR and FQNEAQ (reference sequence). Trimming took off 3 bases at V and 8 bases at J, with 17 bases between the two ends. CDR3 coding DNA: TGTGCCAGCAGCTTTGGGGGGAGCTATGGCTACACCATATATTTT. Its translation: CASSFGGSYGYTIYF.

V gene TRBV9 combines with J gene TRBJ1-4; D is possibly TRBD1 (5 bases). Germline assignment: CDR1 SGDLS and CDR2 YYNGEE. The CDR3 length is 16 residues. The germline V and J ends were trimmed by 1 base and 5 bases, with 15 bases remaining between them. This chain's CDR3 is CASSVTPGRRNEKLFF. The CDR3 region has the DNA TGTGCCAGCAGCGTAACACCGGGACGGCGAAATGAAAAACTGTTTTTT.

The chain joins TRBV7-4 to TRBJ1-6; perhaps TRBD1 as D (6 bases). The CDR3 is 14 residues long. Trimming removed 6 bases from V and 9 bases from J, with 15 bases in between. Germline V lookup: CDR1 SGHVT, CDR2 SQSDAQ. CDR3 amino acids: CASSALGDISPLHF. The DNA of the CDR3 is TGTGCCAGCAGTGCCCTTGGGGACATTTCACCCCTCCACTTT.

This clonotype came up many times. The genes are TRBV2 and TRBJ1-1; the match to TRBD1 covers 10 bases. V lost 3 bases to trimming and J lost 3 bases; unmatched junction nucleotides: 7. CDR1 is SNHLY, CDR2 FYNNEI, per germline. CDR3 length: 16 residues. CDR3 residues: CASSDVGTGAHTEAFF. DNA of the CDR3: TGTGCCAGCAGTGATGTCGGGACAGGGGCACACACTGAAGCTTTCTTT.

The chain recombines TRBV28 with TRBJ2-5; 8 bases are a match to TRBD2. With V trimmed by 1 base and J by 2 bases, 3 bases remained unmatched. This CDR3 region has 15 residues. Germline V lookup: CDR1 MDHEN, CDR2 SYDVKM. This CDR3 reads CASSLFSGEQETQYF. The CDR3, as DNA: TGTGCCAGCAGTTTATTTAGCGGGGAGCAAGAGACCCAGTACTTC.

This clonotype has only a few counts. Germline is not matched at one junction end, which may reflect a read error. The V and J genes are TRBV10-3 and TRBJ1-1; no clear D gene. The CDR3 has 14 amino acids. Germline lookup yields CDR1 ENHRY and CDR2 SYGVKD. CDR3 DNA: TGTGCCAGCAGTGAAGCCCGGGTTGATCCTGAAGCTTTCTTT. Protein product: CASSEARVDPEAFF.

This clonotype was detected only a few times. This sequence joins TRBV5-1 and TRBJ2-7, with TRBD1 as a possible D gene (8 bases). The CDR3 spans 14 residues. Germline CDR1 reads SGHRS; CDR2 reads YFSETQ. The V end lost 4 bases, the J end lost 5 bases, and 16 bases lay between the germline ends. CDR3 amino acids: CASSGGDRLHEQYF. Written as DNA, the CDR3 is TGCGCCAGCAGCGGGGGGGACAGGCTCCACGAGCAGTACTTC.

This clonotype was seen more than once but under ten times. The J gene is TRBJ2-5, the V gene TRBV4-3; TRBD1 agrees at 7 bases. The length of the CDR3 is 16 residues. V dropped 0 bases and J dropped 5; count of bases not matched to a gene: 9. Germline V gene lookup returns CDR1 LGHNA and CDR2 YSLEER. The CDR3 DNA reads as TGCGCCAGCAGCCAAGATCCTTGGGAAGGGGGCGAGACCCAGTACTTC. It codes for CASSQDPWEGGETQYF.

Details on this clonotype: An end of the junction differs from the germline gene, which may be a read error. The V and J genes are TRBV7-2 and TRBJ1-3; D unresolved. The CDR3 contains 15 residues. CDR1 SGHTA and CDR2 FQGNSA come from the germline V gene. CDR3 sequence: CASSQDKVRGNTIYF. The CDR3 DNA reads TGCGCCAGCAGCCAAGACAAAGTGCGGGGAAACACCATATATTTT. Looking up the rest from reference TRBV7-2 and TRBJ1-3 gives the full variable domain: GAGVSQSPSNKVTEKGKDVELRCDPISGHTALYWYRQSLGQGLEFLIYFQGNSAPDKSGLPSDRFSAERTGGSVSTLTIQRTQQEDSAVYLCASSQDKVRGNTIYFGEGSWLTVV.

This clonotype was seen repeatedly, ten times or more. The chain employs TRBV5-1 and TRBJ1-4, with 7 bases that match TRBD1. The CDR3 has 13 residues. Trimming took 4 bases from V and 8 from J; bases not matched to a gene: 5. Germline V gene data show CDR1 as SGHRS and CDR2 as YFSETQ. The CDR3 sequence: CASSHGTAEKLFF. DNA of the CDR3: TGCGCCAGCAGCCACGGGACAGCCGAAAAACTGTTTTTT.

This clonotype appeared many times. The chain carries TRBV24-1 and TRBJ1-1, with a possible D match to TRBD1 (5 bases). The CDR3 is 18 residues long. CDR1 KGHDR and CDR2 SFDVKD come from the germline V gene. V lost 2 bases to trimming and J lost 0 bases, with 18 bases between them. The CDR3 loop is CATSDSLPGAYLNTEAFF. CDR3 coding DNA: TGTGCCACCAGTGATTCACTCCCCGGGGCGTACTTGAACACTGAAGCTTTCTTT.

This clonotype was detected once. An end of the junction differs from the germline gene, which may be a read error. The J gene is TRBJ1-1, the V gene TRBV10-3; D might be TRBD1 (6 bases). Germline CDR1 is ENHRY and CDR2 is SYGVKD. The CDR3 is 15 amino acids. The CDR3, as DNA: TGTGCCAGCAGTCCCGTAGATGGGGGGCGAACTGAAGCTTTCTTT. Protein sequence: CASSPVDGGRTEAFF.

This clonotype was counted many times. As DNA, the CDR3 is TGTGCCAGTGCGCTTGGTCAGCCCCAGCATTTT. It is translated as CASALGQPQHF. The chain has TRBV19 and TRBJ1-5; D gene uncertain. V was shortened by 8 bases and J by 6 bases, with 8 bases between the two germline ends. The CDR3 runs to 11 residues. CDR1 and CDR2 (germline): LNHDA, SQIVND (reference sequence).

This clonotype came up a few times. The rearrangement links TRBV12-3 or TRBV12-4 to TRBJ1-2; no firm D call. This CDR3 is 13 amino acids long. The V end was cut by 1 base, the J end by 5 bases, with 8 bases between. The CDR3 coding sequence is TGTGCCAGCAGTTTAGATGCAGCTTATGGCTACACCTTC. Translated: CASSLDAAYGYTF.

For the CDR3, the DNA is TGTGCCAGCAGCCTTCAGGGGGCAGACAATGAAAAACTGTTTTTT. Protein sequence: CASSLQGADNEKLFF. V gene TRBV7-9 combines with J gene TRBJ1-4; TRBD1 matches at 8 bases. The J segment lost 5 bases and the V segment lost 5 bases, leaving 7 bases of the junction unmatched. CDR3 length: 15 residues. Looked up from germline, CDR1 is SEHNR and CDR2 is FQNEAQ (reference sequence).